This T cell receptor (beta chain) originates from a study of PD-1 blockade in classical Hodgkin lymphoma. Study-wide findings and caveats: Undefined causes, possibly disease activity or prior therapy, underlie the repertoire differences. Newly diagnosed patients reportedly had lower baseline TCR diversity than healthy donors.

Profiled with immunoSEQ multiplex PCR; TCRdb holds only in-frame clones, not every one. The sample holds approximately 45,000 clones, approximately 90% seen once. The V gene's germline CDR1 is SGHTA and CDR2 FQGNSA. This CDR3 has 15 residues. V shed 5 bases and J shed 4 bases, with 14 bases lying between them. Note on this clone: Its target is unknown.

Time point of the sample: newly diagnosed, previously untreated cHL patient sample. Acting as the comparison were PBMCs from newly diagnosed, untreated classical Hodgkin lymphoma. The rearrangement uses TRBV7-2 and TRBJ2-2; a weak D match, TRBD2 (6 bases). The sequencing input was peripheral blood mononuclear cells (PBMCs). This TCR came from a human donor with classical Hodgkin lymphoma. CDR3 region: CASSLGTWGTGELFF. CDR3 DNA: TGTGCCAGCAGCCTCGGGACTTGGGGCACCGGGGAGCTGTTTTTT.